This is a list of T cell receptor beta chains from one sample in a study of blood T cells in healthy people across ages. A single record per CDR3 protein comes from TCRdb applying MiXCR to the 5' RACE reads. The data contain some 1.4 million distinct CDR3 sequences, 42% of them singletons. The sequenced material came from blood. All receptors derive from a woman aged 18-29 years in good health. Both conserved end residues are part of each CDR3. Fields, in order: J gene, V gene, D gene, clone size, CDR3 DNA, CDR3 protein. The D gene is left open where the match is weak. Clone size is shown for a subset of rows, as once, few, many or a class of expanded clone.

TRBJ2-1,TRBV6-5,TRBD1,NA,TGTGCCAGCAGTTACTCCGACAGGGGATTCGATGAGCAGTTCTTC,CASSYSDRGFDEQFF
TRBJ1-4,TRBV20-1,NA,NA,TGCAGTGCTAGAAAGAGGGGACCGGATGAAAAACTGTTTTTT,CSARKRGPDEKLFF
TRBJ2-4,TRBV20-1,NA,NA,TGCAGTGCTGCGCCCGGGGGAGACAAAAACATTCAGTACTTC,CSAAPGGDKNIQYF
TRBJ2-1,TRBV7-9,TRBD2,NA,TGTGCCAGCAGCATGACTAGCGGGAGTGAATACAATGAGCAGTTCTTC,CASSMTSGSEYNEQFF
TRBJ1-1,TRBV6-1,NA,NA,TGTGCCAGCAGTGACTGGCCAGGCACTGAAGCTTTCTTT,CASSDWPGTEAFF
TRBJ1-5,TRBV6-6,TRBD1,few,TGTGCCAGCTACCCTCCGGGACAGGGGAATCAGCCCCAGCATTTT,CASYPPGQGNQPQHF
TRBJ2-1,TRBV6-2/TRBV6-3,NA,NA,TGTGCCAGCAGTTATCTGCCCGGGTTTGGGCAGTTCTTC,CASSYLPGFGQFF
TRBJ2-5,TRBV5-6,NA,NA,TGTGCCAGCAGCCTCCGCTTCTTACAAGAGACCCAGTACTTC,CASSLRFLQETQYF
TRBJ2-1,TRBV9,NA,NA,TGTGCCAGCACCCTCGGGGCGGCAGATGAGCAGTTCTTC,CASTLGAADEQFF
TRBJ1-1,TRBV6-4,NA,NA,TGTGCCAGCAGCGGACAGTCCGGCACTGAAGCTTTCTTT,CASSGQSGTEAFF
TRBJ1-1,TRBV10-3,NA,few,TGTGCCATCAGTGAGTCTGGCATGAACACTGAAGCTTTCTTT,CAISESGMNTEAFF
TRBJ2-1,TRBV5-1,TRBD1,NA,TGCGCCAGCAGCTTGCCCGGGACAGGAGTTGGCAATGAGCAGTTCTTC,CASSLPGTGVGNEQFF
TRBJ2-5,TRBV20-1,NA,few,TGCAGTGCTCCTACATGGACAACACTTCCTCAAGAGACCCAGTACTTC,CSAPTWTTLPQETQYF
TRBJ1-1,TRBV6-4,TRBD1,NA,TGTGCCAGCAGGGAACAGGGGTCCACTGAAGCTTTCTTT,CASREQGSTEAFF
TRBJ2-7,TRBV20-1,NA,few,TGCAGTGCTAGAGATAATTGGGGGGGCACGAACTACGAGCAGTACTTC,CSARDNWGGTNYEQYF
TRBJ2-3,TRBV6-5,TRBD1,NA,TGTGCCAGCAGTTTTGGGACAGGGACGCAGTATTTT,CASSFGTGTQYF
TRBJ1-4,TRBV7-3,TRBD1,NA,TGTGCCAGCGGGCCCACAGGGGCAGGGGAAAAACTGTTTTTT,CASGPTGAGEKLFF
TRBJ2-7,TRBV14,NA,NA,TGTGCCAGCAGCCAGCTAGTGGTGGCTGAGCAGTACTTC,CASSQLVVAEQYF
TRBJ2-3,TRBV5-1,TRBD2,NA,TGCGCCAGCAGCTTACGGGCTAGCGGGAGTTATGAAGATACGCAGTATTTT,CASSLRASGSYEDTQYF
TRBJ2-6,TRBV12-3/TRBV12-4,NA,NA,TGTGCCAGCAGGGTCTTTGGGGCCAACGTCCTGACTTTC,CASRVFGANVLTF
TRBJ1-1,TRBV6-2/TRBV6-3,NA,NA,TGTGCCAGCAGCAATGGACGGCTCACTGAAGCTTTCTTT,CASSNGRLTEAFF
TRBJ2-3,TRBV14,TRBD2,few,TGTGCCAGCAGCCTTACTAGCGGGAAATGGGATACGCAGTATTTT,CASSLTSGKWDTQYF
TRBJ2-7,TRBV12-3/TRBV12-4,TRBD1,NA,TGTGCCAGCAGTTTACAACAGGGGAGTAACGAGCAGTACTTC,CASSLQQGSNEQYF
TRBJ2-1,TRBV6-5,TRBD1,NA,TGTGCCAGCAGTCGAATACAGGGGACGGGGTACAATGAGCAGTTCTTC,CASSRIQGTGYNEQFF
TRBJ2-7,TRBV9,NA,NA,TGTGCCAGCAGCGTAGCAACAGGGAGCTCCTACGAGCAGTACTTC,CASSVATGSSYEQYF
TRBJ2-7,TRBV11-2,NA,NA,TGTGCCAGCAGCTACGTCCACGGAGGGGAGCAGTACTTC,CASSYVHGGEQYF
TRBJ2-3,TRBV21-1,NA,few,TGTGCCAGCAGCAAATTGAAGGCAGGGTGTGGAGATACGCAGTATTTT,CASSKLKAGCGDTQYF
TRBJ2-1,TRBV6-5,NA,NA,TGTGCCAGCACCCCCCTTGGTTCTCGGAGAAATGAGCAGTTCTTC,CASTPLGSRRNEQFF
TRBJ1-1,TRBV7-2,NA,few,TGTGCCAGCAGCTTAGAGGGGGGAATGGGCACTGAAGCTTTCTTT,CASSLEGGMGTEAFF
TRBJ2-1,TRBV9,TRBD2,once,TGTGCCGGCAGCCTCAGCGGGGGCTCCTACAATGAGCAGTTCTTC,CAGSLSGGSYNEQFF
TRBJ2-3,TRBV6-4,TRBD2,NA,TGTGCCAGCAGTGACTCTAGCGGGGCCATCACAGATACGCAGTATTTT,CASSDSSGAITDTQYF
TRBJ2-1,TRBV7-6,NA,NA,TGTGCCAGCAGCTTAATCTTTGACGGGGGTTCCTACAATGAGCAGTTCTTC,CASSLIFDGGSYNEQFF
TRBJ2-3,TRBV20-1,NA,few,TGCAGTGCTAGAGATCCGGGGTCAAGCACAGATACGCAGTATTTT,CSARDPGSSTDTQYF
TRBJ2-1,TRBV20-1,NA,NA,TGCAGTGCTAGAGATCCACCCAAGTTGGGGGTGCAGTTCTTC,CSARDPPKLGVQFF
TRBJ1-2,TRBV9,NA,few,TGTGCCAGCAGCGTAGGTGGGGCCGAGGATGGCTACACCTTC,CASSVGGAEDGYTF